This T cell receptor beta chain was sequenced for a study of graft-versus-host responses after intestinal transplantation. Across the whole study: Every transplant recipient was induced with anti-thymocyte globulin, then maintained on tacrolimus and steroids for about 3 years.

The study's findings and limits: Circulating GvH clones peaking coincided with falling HvG clones soon after transplant. The presence of high graft-versus-host to host-versus-graft clonal ratios in allografts characterized patients with graft-donor T cell macrochimerism. Analysis identified GvH clones in recipient marrow, with some appearing first in ileum or blood.

This clone was picked up one time. Antigen: not known. Trimming stripped 2 bases from V and 2 bases from J, with 6 bases between. Germline CDR1 is MNHNY and CDR2 is SVGAGI (reference sequence). The CDR3 has 13 amino acids. Some clones are missing from TCRdb's copy, which holds only in-frame ones; the method was immunoSEQ multiplex PCR. The sample gives around 100,000 clones, 91% of which show up once; 0.15% to 0.2% is in the top ten. The sample in question was unstimulated CD4+ T cells sorted from spleen or lymph node cells, obtained before transplant. The chain recombines TRBV6-6 with TRBJ1-2; D call uncertain. The origin of this receptor is a human donor who was the organ donor for an intestinal transplant. The CDR3 DNA reads TGTGCCAGCAGTTACGTAGAGAACTATGGCTACACCTTC. Translated, it gives CASSYVENYGYTF.